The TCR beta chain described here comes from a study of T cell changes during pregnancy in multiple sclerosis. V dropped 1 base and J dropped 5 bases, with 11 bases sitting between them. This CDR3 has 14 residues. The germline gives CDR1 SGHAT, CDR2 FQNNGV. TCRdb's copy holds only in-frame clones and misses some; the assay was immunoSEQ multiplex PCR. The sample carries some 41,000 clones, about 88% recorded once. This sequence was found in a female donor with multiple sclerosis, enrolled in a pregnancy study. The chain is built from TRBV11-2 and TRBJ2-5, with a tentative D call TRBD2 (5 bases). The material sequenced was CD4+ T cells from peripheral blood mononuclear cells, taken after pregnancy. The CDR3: CASSLVGVGETQYF. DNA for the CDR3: TGTGCCAGCAGCTTAGTGGGAGTGGGGGAGACCCAGTACTTC.